This TCR beta chain was captured by sequencing in a study of blood T cell repertoires in COVID-19. Data came from immunoSEQ multiplex PCR; TCRdb stores just in-frame clones and leaves some out. The sample yields a few hundred thousand clones, 86% seen once. The V segment lost 7 bases and the J segment 8 bases; nucleotides outside the gene matches: 10. The CDR3 is made up of 14 amino acids. Germline V gene data show CDR1 as LGHNT and CDR2 as FRNRAP. The TCR comes from a man older than 75 with acute or convalescent COVID-19. The chain combines TRBV12-5 with TRBJ2-1; 8 positions agree with TRBD1. The sample was peripheral blood. CDR3 sequence: CASALDRVVDEQFF. The CDR3 DNA reads as TGTGCTAGTGCCTTGGACAGGGTCGTCGATGAGCAGTTCTTC.